This is a list of T cell receptor beta chains from one sample in a study of cytomegalovirus exposure and HLA in healthy donors. Assay used: immunoSEQ multiplex PCR; TCRdb lists only in-frame clones, some missing. The sample holds just over 150,000 clones; 80% are singletons and the top ten take about 6.3%. The sequenced sample was PBMCs. The receptors shown here come from a male donor in good health and CMV-seropositive. Each CDR3 is given with its conserved first and last residue. The order of the fields is J gene, D gene, V gene, clone size, CDR3 DNA, CDR3 protein. D genes are given only for firm matches. Not all rows give a size; the values are once, few, many and, for expanded clones, a class.

>TRBJ2-7|TRBD2|TRBV6-1|.
TGTGCCAGCAGTTCCAGGACTAGCGCCCGCGAGCAGTACTTC
CASSSRTSAREQYF
>TRBJ1-3|TRBD1|TRBV10-3|.
TGTGCCATCCGGTCCGACAGGGCGTCGAACACCATATATTTT
CAIRSDRASNTIYF
>TRBJ2-1|.|TRBV6-6|.
TGTGCCAGCAGCTCCCTAGCGTCTTCCTACAATGAGCAGTTCTTC
CASSSLASSYNEQFF
>TRBJ2-1|TRBD2|TRBV5-1|.
TGCGCCAGCAGCTTGGGGGGACTAGCGGACAATGAGCAGTTCTTC
CASSLGGLADNEQFF
>TRBJ1-5|.|TRBV7-9|.
TGTTCCAGCAGCTTAGAGACAGATAATCAGCCCCAGCATTTT
CSSSLETDNQPQHF
>TRBJ2-7|TRBD2|TRBV10-1|.
TGCGCCAGCAGCCGCACTAGCGCGTACGAGCAGTACTTC
CASSRTSAYEQYF
>TRBJ1-1|.|TRBV6-5|.
TGTGCCAGCAGTTCTCGGGGGGGCACTGAAGCTTTCTTT
CASSSRGGTEAFF
>TRBJ2-7|.|TRBV5-6|once
TGTGCCAGCAGCTTGGGAGGGTACGAGCAGTACTTC
CASSLGGYEQYF
>TRBJ1-5|TRBD1|TRBV6-5|few
TGTGCCAGCAGTTCAGAGACAGGGGGACAGCCCCAGCATTTT
CASSSETGGQPQHF
>TRBJ1-6|TRBD1|TRBV10-3|.
TGTGCCATCAGTGAGCGTACGGGACAGGGGAGTTCACCCCTCCACTTT
CAISERTGQGSSPLHF
>TRBJ1-6|TRBD1|TRBV11-3|.
TGTGCCAGCAGCTTAGGACAGGGCTACAATTCACCCCTCCACTTT
CASSLGQGYNSPLHF
>TRBJ2-7|TRBD2|TRBV30|.
TGTGCCTGGAGTGTAACTCGGCGGGGGGCCTACGAGCAGTACTTC
CAWSVTRRGAYEQYF
>TRBJ1-2|.|TRBV19|.
TGTGCCAGTAGACAGGGAGAGAACTATGGCTACACCTTC
CASRQGENYGYTF
>TRBJ1-3|TRBD1|TRBV5-6|once
TGTGCCAGCAGCTTGGGGACAGGGGACACCATATATTTT
CASSLGTGDTIYF
>TRBJ2-7|.|TRBV7-2|.
TGTGCCAGCAGCTTACAGGTCTACGAGCAGTACTTC
CASSLQVYEQYF
>TRBJ2-1|TRBD2|TRBV11-3|.
TGTGCCAGCAGCTTAGATCTAGGGACTAGCGGATACAATGAGCAGTTCTTC
CASSLDLGTSGYNEQFF
>TRBJ2-7|TRBD2|TRBV29-1|.
TGCAGCGTTGTGGGACTAGCGGGAGGCCCCTACGAGCAGTACTTC
CSVVGLAGGPYEQYF
>TRBJ2-1|.|TRBV25-1|.
TGTGCCAGCTCCCTCTTTAGCGGTTCCTACAATGAGCAGTTCTTC
CASSLFSGSYNEQFF
>TRBJ1-3|.|TRBV7-6|.
TGTGCCAGCAGCTTACTCAGACAGAGCTCTGGAAACACCATATATTTT
CASSLLRQSSGNTIYF
>TRBJ2-1|.|TRBV7-9|.
TGTGCCAGCAGCACATCTGTGAGGTACGGGTTTGCAAATGAGCAGTTCTTC
CASSTSVRYGFANEQFF
>TRBJ2-1|TRBD2|TRBV9|.
TGTGCCAGCAGCGTAGGGGCTAGCGGGGCTAACAATGAGCAGTTCTTC
CASSVGASGANNEQFF
>TRBJ2-3|TRBD1|TRBV7-9|once
TGTGCCAGCAGCTTCACAGGGGCTAGCACAGATACGCAGTATTTT
CASSFTGASTDTQYF
>TRBJ1-5|.|TRBV9|.
TGTGCCAGCAGTAGGGAGTCGGGTCAGCCCCAGCATTTT
CASSRESGQPQHF
>TRBJ1-1|.|TRBV27|.
TGTGCCAGCAGTGGGCTTATGAACACTGAAGCTTTCTTT
CASSGLMNTEAFF
>TRBJ2-2|TRBD2|TRBV4-3|once
TGCGCCAGCAGCCAAGAATGGGCAGGACTAGCGGGAGCAGGATTGAACACCGGGGAGCTGTTTTTT
CASSQEWAGLAGAGLNTGELFF
>TRBJ2-7|TRBD2|TRBV9|.
TGTGCCAGCAGCGCGCAATTCCCGGGGAGGGACGAGCAGTACTTC
CASSAQFPGRDEQYF